This TCR beta chain was recovered during a study of blood T cell repertoires in COVID-19. Study context: The United States, Italy and Spain provided the acute and convalescent COVID-19 samples. T cells, B-cell-depleted T cells, or PBMCs provided the cDNA or gDNA that served as material.

Per the authors' pipeline: For nucleated cells, counts were estimated from reference gene primer amplification. Some clones are missing from TCRdb's copy, which holds only in-frame ones; the method was immunoSEQ multiplex PCR. The V and J calls and clone size were taken over from that table, and D and trimming were inferred from the DNA. The repertoire includes a few hundred thousand clones, roughly 90% of them detected once, and 0.95% to 1.5% sits in the top ten. This CDR3 has 14 amino acids. CDR1 and CDR2 from the germline V gene are KGHSH and LQKENI. Trimming removed 5 bases from V and 4 bases from J; junction bases left unmatched: 6.

The specimen was peripheral blood. The clonotype comes from a man between 35 and 55 years old with acute or convalescent COVID-19. V is TRBV18 and J is TRBJ2-3, with TRBD2 matching over 7 bases. CDR3 loop: CASSTSAESDTQYF. CDR3 nucleotides: TGTGCCAGCTCAACTAGCGCGGAGTCAGATACGCAGTATTTT.